The rows below give T cell receptor beta chains drawn from one sample of a study of cytomegalovirus exposure and HLA in healthy donors. Repertoires were generated with immunoSEQ multiplex PCR, while TCRdb's copy carries only in-frame clones and drops some. The data contain roughly 150,000 clones, about 68% of them singletons. Sequenced: PBMCs. These receptor sequences come from a female donor in good health and CMV-seronegative. Both conserved end residues are part of each CDR3. The D gene is left open where the match is weak. Clone size, where shown, is once, few, many, or a class for clones that have expanded.

size,J,V,D,length,DNA,CDR3
once,TRBJ1-1,TRBV28,NA,13,TGTGCCAGCAGTCCTCAGACAGGCCGAGAAGCTTTCTTT,CASSPQTGREAFF
NA,TRBJ1-1,TRBV19,TRBD1,12,TGTGCCAGTAGTCGGGAACAGGGGAAAGCTTTCTTT,CASSREQGKAFF
NA,TRBJ1-4,TRBV7-8,TRBD1,15,TGTGCCAGCAGCCAAAACAGGGGAAGGGCTGAAAAACTGTTTTTT,CASSQNRGRAEKLFF
NA,TRBJ2-7,TRBV23-1,NA,15,TGCGCCAGCAGTCAATCCCCAGGCCCGGTCCACGAGCAGTACTTC,CASSQSPGPVHEQYF
few,TRBJ2-5,TRBV4-2,NA,14,TGTGCCAGCAGCCAGGAACAGTCCCATCCCCTTCCGTACTTC,CASSQEQSHPLPYF
few,TRBJ2-5,TRBV4-2,TRBD2,16,TGTGCCAGCAGCCAGGAACCGGGACTAGTCCCGGAGACCCAGTACTTC,CASSQEPGLVPETQYF
NA,TRBJ1-2,TRBV19,NA,15,TGTGCCAGTAGTTCCGGAGGTCTAGCTAACTATGGCTACACCTTC,CASSSGGLANYGYTF
NA,TRBJ2-5,TRBV15,TRBD1,14,TGTGCCACCAGCCCCGACAGGGCCCATGAGACCCAGTACTTC,CATSPDRAHETQYF
NA,TRBJ2-5,TRBV9,TRBD2,15,TGTGCCAGCAGCGTGGGGCTAGCGGGAGGAGAGACCCAGTACTTC,CASSVGLAGGETQYF
NA,TRBJ2-7,TRBV7-2,NA,14,TGTGCCAGCAGCTTAGGTCCAGGGGCATACGAGCAGTACTTC,CASSLGPGAYEQYF
NA,TRBJ1-3,TRBV2,NA,18,TGTGCCAGCAGTGTGGGCGGACGCAGGGCCTTCTCTGGAAACACCATATATTTT,CASSVGGRRAFSGNTIYF
NA,TRBJ1-2,TRBV6-6,NA,12,TGTGCCAGCAGTCGGAGTGACTATGGCTACACCTTC,CASSRSDYGYTF
NA,TRBJ2-2,TRBV6-1,TRBD1,15,TGTGCCAGCAGCCACGGGACAGGGGATTCCGGGGAGCTGTTTTTT,CASSHGTGDSGELFF
NA,TRBJ1-2,TRBV7-3,TRBD1,16,TGTGCCAGCAGCTTAGCAGGGGGGGACAGGGGGTATGGCTACACCTTC,CASSLAGGDRGYGYTF
NA,TRBJ2-7,TRBV6-4,TRBD1,13,TGTGCCAGCAGTACGACAGGGTACTACGAGCAGTACTTC,CASSTTGYYEQYF
NA,TRBJ2-3,TRBV5-8,NA,13,TGTGCCAGCCCCCCCAGGGGAACAGATACGCAGTATTTT,CASPPRGTDTQYF
NA,TRBJ1-1,TRBV13,TRBD1,14,TGTGCCAGCAGCTCCCGGGACAGAAACACTGAAGCTTTCTTT,CASSSRDRNTEAFF
few,TRBJ1-1,TRBV18,NA,14,TGTGCCAGCTCACCAGGGGGGATGAACACTGAAGCTTTCTTT,CASSPGGMNTEAFF
NA,TRBJ2-1,TRBV7-2,NA,16,TGTGCCAGCAGCCCCTCGGTGGGGGGACCCTACAATGAGCAGTTCTTC,CASSPSVGGPYNEQFF
NA,TRBJ1-2,TRBV5-5,TRBD1,15,TGTGCCAGCAGCCCGGACAGGGGGTTTAACTATGGCTACACCTTC,CASSPDRGFNYGYTF
NA,TRBJ1-2,TRBV27,NA,15,TGTGCCAGCACTTCAAGTTATGGGGGAGGCTATGGCTACACCTTC,CASTSSYGGGYGYTF
NA,TRBJ1-1,TRBV29-1,NA,10,TGCAGCGCCTTGAACACTGAAGCTTTCTTT,CSALNTEAFF
few,TRBJ1-5,TRBV6-6,NA,13,TGTGCCAGCAGTTCGGAGACGGATCAGCCCCAGCATTTT,CASSSETDQPQHF
NA,TRBJ2-3,TRBV9,NA,15,TGTGCCAGCAGCGTATCGGGAGTTATATCGGATACGCAGTATTTT,CASSVSGVISDTQYF
few,TRBJ1-3,TRBV6-6,NA,14,TGTGCCACCTCCTCGGGGGTTGCGGGAAACACCATATATTTT,CATSSGVAGNTIYF
NA,TRBJ2-1,TRBV5-4,NA,14,TGTGCCAGCAGCTTGCCACAGTCATACAATGAGCAGTTCTTC,CASSLPQSYNEQFF